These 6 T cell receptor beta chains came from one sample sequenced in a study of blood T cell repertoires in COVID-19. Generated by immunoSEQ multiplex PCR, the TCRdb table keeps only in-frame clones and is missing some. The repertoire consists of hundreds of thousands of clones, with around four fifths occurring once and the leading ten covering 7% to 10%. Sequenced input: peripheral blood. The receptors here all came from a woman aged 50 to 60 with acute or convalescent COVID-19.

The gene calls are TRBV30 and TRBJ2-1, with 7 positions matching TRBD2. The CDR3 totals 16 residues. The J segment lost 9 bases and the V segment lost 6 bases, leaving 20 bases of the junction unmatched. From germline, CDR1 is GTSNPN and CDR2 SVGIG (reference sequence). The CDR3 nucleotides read TGTGCCTGCAACGGGCGAGGGAGGGCCGGTTCGGCTGAGCAGTTCTTC. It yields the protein CACNGRGRAGSAEQFF.

CDR3: CATRRELGAAQYF. Written as DNA, the CDR3 is TGTGCCACCCGACGGGAGCTTGGAGCGGCGCAGTATTTT. The V gene is TRBV6-5, the J gene TRBJ2-3; maybe TRBD2 (6 bases). The V end lost 10 bases, the J end lost 10 bases, and 21 bases lay between the germline ends. Germline CDR1 and CDR2: MNHEY and SVGAGI. The CDR3 extends over 13 amino acids.

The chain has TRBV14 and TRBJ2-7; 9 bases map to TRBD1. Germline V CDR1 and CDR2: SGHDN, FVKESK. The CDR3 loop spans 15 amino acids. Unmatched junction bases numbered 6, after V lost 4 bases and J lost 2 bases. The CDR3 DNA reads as TGTGCCAGCAGCCTTCGGACAGGGGTTGCCTACGAGCAGTACTTC. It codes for CASSLRTGVAYEQYF.

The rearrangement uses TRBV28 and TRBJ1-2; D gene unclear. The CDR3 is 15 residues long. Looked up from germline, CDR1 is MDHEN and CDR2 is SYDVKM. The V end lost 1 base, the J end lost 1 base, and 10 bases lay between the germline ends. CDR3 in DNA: TGTGCCAGCAGTTTATATAGCCGATTTAACTATGGCTACACCTTC. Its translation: CASSLYSRFNYGYTF.

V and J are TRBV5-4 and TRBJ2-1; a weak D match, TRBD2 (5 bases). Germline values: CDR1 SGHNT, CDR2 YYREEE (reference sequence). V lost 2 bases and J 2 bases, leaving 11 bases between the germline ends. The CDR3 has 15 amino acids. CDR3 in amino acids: CASSFSAYPYNEQFF. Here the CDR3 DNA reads TGTGCCAGCAGCTTTAGCGCTTATCCCTACAATGAGCAGTTCTTC.

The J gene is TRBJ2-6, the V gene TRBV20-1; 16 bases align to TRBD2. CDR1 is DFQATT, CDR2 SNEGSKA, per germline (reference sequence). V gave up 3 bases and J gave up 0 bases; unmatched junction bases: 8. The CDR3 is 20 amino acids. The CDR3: CSASPGLAGGPHSGANVLTF. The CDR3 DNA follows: TGCAGTGCTAGTCCGGGACTAGCGGGAGGGCCCCACTCTGGGGCCAACGTCCTGACTTTC.